The 31 T cell receptor beta chains given below trace back to one sample, sequenced in a study of CD8 T cells in ankylosing spondylitis. The study, taken as a whole, reports: Blood of patients with ankylosing spondylitis appeared to be characterized by a TCR beta motif of 8 or 9 highly homologous variants.

These receptors lack a known antigen. MiXCR, run by TCRdb on the 5' RACE reads, gives a single entry per CDR3 protein. Among fewer than 500,000 distinct CDR3 sequences listed, about a fifth were seen once. Sequencing used blood, either unsorted or a sorted T cell fraction (not recorded which). The source of these receptors is a male donor with ankylosing spondylitis.

The chain combines TRBV20-1 with TRBJ2-2; D may be TRBD1 (5 bases). Germline V gene lookup returns CDR1 DFQATT and CDR2 SNEGSKA (reference sequence). With 0 bases removed from V and 3 bases from J, the gap between germline ends came to 14 bases. The CDR3 has 16 amino acids. This chain's CDR3 is CSARDGANSDTGELFF. For the CDR3, the DNA is TGCAGTGCTAGAGATGGGGCGAATTCGGACACCGGGGAGCTGTTTTTT.

The V gene is TRBV6-2 or TRBV6-3, the J gene TRBJ2-5, with a weak D call TRBD1 (6 bases). CDR1 MNHEY and CDR2 SVGEGT come from the germline V gene. The length of the CDR3 is 16 residues. Trimming stripped 0 bases from V and 2 bases from J, with 13 bases between. The CDR3 DNA follows: TGTGCCAGCAGTTACTCGGGGACAACGGAGCAAGAGACCCAGTACTTC. Protein product: CASSYSGTTEQETQYF.

The chain joins TRBV6-2 or TRBV6-3 to TRBJ2-7; D is possibly TRBD1 or TRBD2 (5 bases each). Germline V CDR1 and CDR2: MNHEY, SVGEGT. The germline V and J ends were trimmed by 5 bases and 2 bases, with 13 bases remaining between them. This CDR3 contains 14 residues. CDR3 loop: CASSPPRGTYEQYF. The CDR3 nucleotides read TGTGCCAGCAGTCCCCCGAGGGGCACCTACGAGCAGTACTTC.

This clonotype appeared a few times. The V and J genes are TRBV6-5 and TRBJ2-2, with D possibly TRBD2 on 5 matching bases. Germline V CDR1 and CDR2: MNHEY, SVGAGI. V lost 2 bases and J 7 bases, leaving 8 bases between the germline ends. The CDR3 extends over 13 amino acids. The CDR3 DNA reads as TGTGCCAGCAGTTACGTCGGGGACGGGGAGCTGTTTTTT. It yields the protein CASSYVGDGELFF.

The chain carries TRBV7-2 and TRBJ2-7; TRBD2 is a possible D gene (5 bases). V was trimmed by 4 bases and J by 0 bases, leaving 10 bases between them. This CDR3 region has 14 residues. Germline V lookup: CDR1 SGHTA, CDR2 FQGNSA. The chain's CDR3 is CASSSQRGSYEQYF. The CDR3 bases are TGTGCCAGCAGCTCCCAACGGGGCTCCTACGAGCAGTACTTC.

There are a few counts of this clonotype. V is TRBV19 and J is TRBJ2-3; D may be TRBD1 or TRBD2 (5 bases each). Germline V gene data show CDR1 as LNHDA and CDR2 as SQIVND (reference sequence). This CDR3 region has 14 residues. The germline V and J ends were trimmed by 7 bases and 0 bases, with 11 bases remaining between them. The CDR3 coding sequence is TGTGCCAGTAACTGGGACCCTAGCACAGATACGCAGTATTTT. Encoded protein: CASNWDPSTDTQYF.

This rearrangement joins TRBV20-1 to TRBJ2-1; D tentatively fits TRBD1 or TRBD2 (5 bases each). The CDR3 length is 13 residues. Per the germline V gene, CDR1 is DFQATT and CDR2 is SNEGSKA (reference sequence). V lost 3 bases and J 7 bases, leaving 13 bases between the germline ends. This CDR3 is CSASSPGANEQFF. The CDR3 DNA reads TGCAGTGCTAGTAGTCCCGGGGCAAATGAGCAGTTCTTC.

The gene calls are TRBV19 and TRBJ1-4; D remains ambiguous. Trimming shortened V by 9 bases and J by 7 bases, and 15 bases separated the two germline ends. Looked up from germline, CDR1 is LNHDA and CDR2 is SQIVND (reference sequence). CDR3 length: 13 amino acids. The CDR3, as DNA: TGTGCCAGCAGGACTCAGTCGATTGAAAAACTGTTTTTT. This gives the protein CASRTQSIEKLFF.

This clonotype has a count of ten or more. V and J are TRBV29-1 and TRBJ2-7; D not resolved. Germline lookup yields CDR1 SQVTM and CDR2 ANQGSEA. Trimming pared 2 bases from V and 6 bases from J, leaving 8 bases between. This CDR3 has 11 amino acids. The CDR3 region is CSVENSFEQYF. CDR3 bases: TGCAGCGTTGAAAATAGTTTCGAGCAGTACTTC.

This sequence joins TRBV5-6 and TRBJ2-7, with D possibly called TRBD1 or TRBD2 (5 bases each). Trimming took 4 bases from V and 2 from J, leaving 13 bases between them. From germline, CDR1 is SGHDT and CDR2 YYEEEE. CDR3 length: 14 residues. In nucleotides, the CDR3 is TGTGCCAGCAGCGTGCCGGGACGGACCTACGAGCAGTACTTC. Amino acid sequence: CASSVPGRTYEQYF.

The chain employs TRBV12-3 or TRBV12-4 and TRBJ2-1, with D perhaps assigned TRBD1 or TRBD2 (5 bases each). The CDR3 is 14 amino acids. V was shortened by 7 bases and J by 6 bases, with 16 bases between the two germline ends. The CDR3, as DNA: TGTGCCAGCACTGGACCATACGGGACCAATGAGCAGTTCTTC. Protein product: CASTGPYGTNEQFF.

This clonotype appeared a few times. This chain links TRBV29-1 with TRBJ2-1; 7 nucleotides line up with TRBD2. J gave up 7 bases and V 7 bases, and 16 bases lay outside the gene matches. There are 15 residues in the CDR3. CDR1 and CDR2 from the germline V gene are SQVTM and ANQGSEA. CDR3 loop: CSAQPGEGFLNEQFF. CDR3 DNA sequence: TGCAGCGCCCAACCCGGGGAGGGCTTTCTTAATGAGCAGTTCTTC.

This clonotype was seen repeatedly, ten times or more. The rearrangement joins TRBV27 to TRBJ2-1; 7 nucleotides align to TRBD1. The germline V gene has CDR1 MNHEY and CDR2 SMNVEV (reference sequence). V shed 7 bases, J shed 7 bases, and the junction held 7 bases outside the gene matches. CDR3 size: 13 residues. The CDR3 here is CASTTTGVNEQFF. The DNA of the CDR3 is TGTGCCAGCACCACCACAGGGGTGAATGAGCAGTTCTTC.

There are a few counts of this clonotype. This sequence joins TRBV5-1 and TRBJ2-5, with 9 nucleotides matching TRBD1. This CDR3 comprises 17 residues. Germline CDR1 SGHRS, CDR2 YFSETQ. Germline trimming cut 0 bases from V and 5 bases from J; bases unmatched to any gene: 11. The CDR3, as DNA: TGCGCCAGCAGCTTGGATCCCCAGACAGGGGGTTGGGAGACCCAGTACTTC. It encodes CASSLDPQTGGWETQYF.

The chain combines TRBV4-2 with TRBJ2-7; 15 bases map to TRBD2. Looked up from germline, CDR1 is LGHNA and CDR2 is YNFKEQ. The CDR3 totals 20 residues. V was clipped by 3 bases and J by 4 bases; unmatched bases: 16. CDR3 loop: CASSHPRTSGRARGSYEQYF. DNA for the CDR3: TGTGCCAGCAGCCACCCCCGGACTAGCGGGAGGGCCAGGGGTTCGTACGAGCAGTACTTC.

The chain's CDR3 is CSASPYGTSGNNEQFF. The CDR3 DNA reads TGCAGTGCTAGTCCTTACGGGACTAGCGGGAACAATGAGCAGTTCTTC. This chain joins TRBV20-1 and TRBJ2-1, with 13 nucleotides matching TRBD2. CDR3 size: 16 residues. V lost 3 bases and J lost 5; bases outside the gene matches: 7. CDR1 and CDR2 (germline): DFQATT, SNEGSKA (reference sequence).

This clonotype has a handful of counts. The chain couples TRBV20-1 to TRBJ2-2; D is undetermined. In germline, CDR1 is DFQATT, CDR2 SNEGSKA (reference sequence). The CDR3 loop spans 14 amino acids. The V and J ends lost 0 bases and 5 bases respectively, with 10 bases between them. This CDR3 is CSARDILDTGELFF. CDR3 nucleotides: TGCAGTGCTAGAGATATATTAGATACCGGGGAGCTGTTTTTT.

V gene TRBV19 combines with J gene TRBJ2-3; TRBD1 or TRBD2 may be the D gene (5 bases each). CDR3 length equals 15 residues. Germline lookup yields CDR1 LNHDA and CDR2 SQIVND (reference sequence). V was pared by 3 bases and J by 4 bases, with 14 bases between. CDR3 nucleotide sequence: TGTGCCAGTAGTATCTCACGGGACGGAGCAGATACGCAGTATTTT. Translation gives CASSISRDGADTQYF.

The rearrangement links TRBV19 to TRBJ1-1, with 11 bases lining up with TRBD1. CDR1 is LNHDA, CDR2 SQIVND, per germline (reference sequence). V was clipped by 3 bases and J by 5 bases; unmatched bases: 8. There are 16 residues in the CDR3. The CDR3 loop is CASSIRTGGARTEAFF. The CDR3 DNA follows: TGTGCCAGTAGTATCCGGACAGGGGGCGCGAGAACTGAAGCTTTCTTT.

Comment on this clonotype: The CDR3 does not end in the conserved phenylalanine or tryptophan, so this is likely a read error. The CDR3 nucleotides are TGCGCCAGCAGCCAAGACAGGGGAGTGGGAGATACGCAGTATTTA. This gives the protein CASSQDRGVGDTQYL. The V and J genes are TRBV4-3 and TRBJ2-3, with D perhaps TRBD1 (6 bases). The CDR3 loop spans 15 amino acids. Trimming took 0 bases from V and 5 from J, leaving 12 bases between them. Germline V gene data show CDR1 as LGHNA and CDR2 as YSLEER.

This clonotype was detected a few times. The chain employs TRBV12-3 or TRBV12-4 and TRBJ2-7; D is ambiguous. CDR3 size: 13 residues. V was shortened by 3 bases and J by 3 bases, with 9 bases between the two germline ends. The CDR3 here is CASSFFVHYEQYF. DNA of the CDR3: TGTGCCAGCAGTTTCTTCGTTCACTACGAGCAGTACTTC.

This clonotype was seen a handful of times. The chain is built from TRBV28 and TRBJ2-7; no firm D call. The CDR3 consists of 12 residues. Germline V gene lookup returns CDR1 MDHEN and CDR2 SYDVKM. Trimming pared 1 base from V and 7 bases from J, leaving 8 bases between. The CDR3 DNA reads as TGTGCCAGCAGTTTATTAGAGGAGGAGCAGTACTTC. This translates into CASSLLEEEQYF.

This sequence joins TRBV27 and TRBJ1-5; D is uncertain. The V gene's germline CDR1 is MNHEY and CDR2 SMNVEV (reference sequence). Between the trimmed V and J ends, which lost 7 bases and 1 base, there was a span of 14 bases. The CDR3 runs to 15 residues. In nucleotides, the CDR3 is TGTGCCAGCAACCCGGTGGGGTCCAGCAATCAGCCCCAGCATTTT. Protein: CASNPVGSSNQPQHF.

The chain carries TRBV6-2 or TRBV6-3 and TRBJ1-1, with D tentatively TRBD1 (5 bases). Trimming took 6 bases from V and 2 from J, leaving 13 bases between them. Germline V gives CDR1 MNHEY, CDR2 SVGEGT. The CDR3 sequence is 14 residues long. The CDR3 DNA reads as TGTGCCAGCAGATCGACAGTGCCAAACACTGAAGCTTTCTTT. As protein: CASRSTVPNTEAFF.

Note on this clonotype: The junction differs from germline at one of its ends, possibly a read error. V usage is TRBV9 and J usage is TRBJ1-2; D is unclear. Germline V gene sequence: CDR1 SGDLS, CDR2 YYNGEE. This CDR3 region has 13 residues. CDR3 region: CASSTSEAYGYNF. CDR3 DNA sequence: TGTGCCAGCAGCACCTCGGAAGCCTATGGCTACAACTTC. The full variable domain, in which reference TRBV9 and TRBJ1-2 provide the parts outside the CDR3, is DSGVTQTPKHLITATGQRVTLRCSPRSGDLSVYWYQQSLDQGLQFLIQYYNGEERAKGNILERFSAQQFPDLHSELNLSSLELGDSALYFCASSTSEAYGYNFGSGTRLTVV.

There are many counts of this clonotype. This chain connects TRBV12-3 or TRBV12-4 to TRBJ2-4; TRBD1 might be the D (5 bases). V lost 5 bases, J lost 0 bases, and 11 bases lay in between. This CDR3 is 15 amino acids long. CDR3 region: CASSPTDRAKNIQYF. CDR3 in DNA: TGTGCCAGCAGTCCAACCGACAGAGCCAAAAACATTCAGTACTTC.

This clonotype was seen more than once but under ten times. V usage is TRBV12-3 or TRBV12-4 and J usage is TRBJ1-1, with TRBD1 matching over 9 bases. Trimming at V came to 3 bases and at J to 6 bases, leaving 2 bases not matched to a gene. This CDR3 is 13 amino acids long. Here the CDR3 reads CASSLRDRAEAFF. The CDR3 DNA is TGTGCCAGCAGTTTGAGGGACAGGGCTGAAGCTTTCTTT.

This clonotype was recorded a few times. The gene calls are TRBV28 and TRBJ1-4, with D possibly TRBD1 on 6 matching bases. CDR3 size: 15 residues. V dropped 6 bases and J dropped 10 bases, with 21 bases sitting between them. Germline CDR1 is MDHEN and CDR2 is SYDVKM. The CDR3 protein is CASSQPGHGIRKLFF. CDR3 in DNA: TGTGCCAGCAGCCAACCGGGACACGGCATCCGAAAACTGTTTTTT.

The rearrangement links TRBV28 to TRBJ2-3, with TRBD2 matching 12 bases. This CDR3 contains 15 residues. Per the germline V gene, CDR1 is MDHEN and CDR2 is SYDVKM. J was trimmed by 6 bases and V by 7 bases; bases with no gene match: 8. The CDR3 coding sequence is TGTGCCAGCACGCCTAGCGGGAGGGCGGTGGATACGCAGTATTTT. This sequence encodes CASTPSGRAVDTQYF.

This clonotype has a single count. The genes are TRBV12-3 or TRBV12-4 and TRBJ1-3; D may be TRBD1 (6 bases). The CDR3 consists of 15 residues. Trimming shortened V by 5 bases and J by 0 bases, and 11 bases separated the two germline ends. In DNA form, the CDR3 reads TGTGCCAGCAGTGGGGGCCAGAACTCTGGAAACACCATATATTTT. Its translation: CASSGGQNSGNTIYF.

The chain employs TRBV20-1 and TRBJ2-1, with D perhaps given as TRBD1 or TRBD2 (5 bases each). The CDR3 contains 12 residues. CDR1 and CDR2 from the germline V gene are DFQATT and SNEGSKA (reference sequence). Between the trimmed V and J ends, which lost 7 bases and 7 bases, there was a span of 14 bases. CDR3 coding DNA: TGCAGTGGAGAGACGGGGCGGAATGAGCAGTTCTTC. The encoded protein is CSGETGRNEQFF.